This TCR beta chain was sequenced during a study of glioma-infiltrating T cells after dendritic cell vaccination. Germline V gene data show CDR1 as SGDLS and CDR2 as YYNGEE. V shed 4 bases and J shed 0 bases, with 11 bases lying between them. The CDR3 consists of 15 residues. Only patients with spare fresh-frozen tumor and over two years of follow-up were included. The table came from immunoSEQ multiplex PCR; TCRdb's copy has only in-frame clones and leaves some out. The sample lists 90,000 to 100,000 clones, about four fifths occurring once. The material sequenced was blood, taken before dendritic cell vaccination. The chain is built from TRBV9 and TRBJ1-3; D unclear. This sequence was found in a human donor with glioblastoma. DNA for the CDR3: TGTGCCAGCAGCTCAGGACTTCTCTCTGGAAACACCATATATTTT. As protein: CASSSGLLSGNTIYF.